The clone carrying this T cell receptor beta chain was observed once. The data originate from a study of control samples from healthy donors and cancer patients. Data came from immunoSEQ multiplex PCR; TCRdb stores just in-frame clones and leaves some out. The profile covers around 150,000 clones, with around 95% appearing a single time and about 9.3% taken by the ten largest. The sequence was obtained from a woman in her forties in good health. Input material: blood.

CDR3 sequence: CATSSDFRDRGSYEQYF. DNA for the CDR3: TGTGCCACCAGCAGCGACTTCCGGGACAGGGGTTCCTACGAGCAGTACTTC. This chain uses TRBV15 with TRBJ2-7; TRBD1 agrees at 10 bases. This CDR3 has 17 residues. The ends lost 3 bases at V and 1 base at J; junction bases unmatched: 9. Germline CDR1 LNHNV, CDR2 YYDKDF (reference sequence). Drawing the rest from reference TRBV15 and TRBJ2-7, the complete variable domain is DAMVIQNPRYQVTQFGKPVTLSCSQTLNHNVMYWYQQKSSQAPKLLFHYYDKDFNNEADTPDNFQSRRPNTSFCFLDIRSPGLGDTAMYLCATSSDFRDRGSYEQYFGPGTRLTVT.